Listed below are T cell receptor beta chains from one sample, sequenced in a study of follicular helper T cells after annual influenza vaccination. Data came from immunoSEQ multiplex PCR; TCRdb stores just in-frame clones and leaves some out. Here the sample spans approximately 9,000 clones, 70% to 90% being singletons. The sequencing used CXCR5+ CD38- circulating T follicular helper cells from blood, collected on the day of influenza vaccination. The origin of the receptors is an adult who received the influenza vaccine. The CDR3 runs from the conserved cysteine through the conserved F or W. A D gene is named only where the DNA matches it firmly. Clone size is stated in some rows and not others, as once, few, many or a class when expanded.

J | D | V | size | DNA | CDR3
TRBJ1-5 | TRBD1 | TRBV11-2 | few | TGTGCCAGCAGCTTAGACGGACAGGCTAATCAGCCCCAGCATTTT | CASSLDGQANQPQHF
TRBJ2-3 | TRBD2 | TRBV4-3 | NA | TGCGCCAGCAGCCAAGACCCTGAGGGGCGGGGGGGCGGAGATACGCAGTATTTT | CASSQDPEGRGGGDTQYF
TRBJ1-5 | NA | TRBV6-1 | NA | TGTGCCAGCAGTGCAACGGACCGGGTCCAGCATTTT | CASSATDRVQHF
TRBJ1-1 | NA | TRBV27 | NA | TGTGCCAGCAGTGGGGAAAACGGGAACACTGAAGCTTTCTTT | CASSGENGNTEAFF
TRBJ1-4 | NA | TRBV7-9 | NA | TGTGCCAGCAGCTTAGGGGCGCCCGGGGGGTCTAATGAAAAACTGTTTTTT | CASSLGAPGGSNEKLFF
TRBJ1-1 | TRBD1 | TRBV6-5 | NA | TGTGCCAGCAGTTCTTTCGGACAGGGGGGTATAACTGAAGCTTTCTTT | CASSSFGQGGITEAFF
TRBJ2-6 | NA | TRBV5-6 | once | TGTGCCAGCAGCTTTGTTTCGACCTCTGGGGCCAACGTCCTGACTTTC | CASSFVSTSGANVLTF
TRBJ2-2 | TRBD1 | TRBV9 | once | TGTGCCAGCAGCGCGATGGGGACAGGGGCTGGCGGGGAGCTGTTTTTT | CASSAMGTGAGGELFF
TRBJ2-1 | NA | TRBV10-3 | NA | TGTGCCATCAACAGTAATCAGGGGAGCTCCTACAATGAGCAGTTCTTC | CAINSNQGSSYNEQFF
TRBJ2-5 | NA | TRBV7-2 | few | TGTGCCAGCAGCTTACAGGCTAGTCTAGAGGGTGAGACCCAGTACTTC | CASSLQASLEGETQYF
TRBJ1-2 | TRBD1 | TRBV5-1 | NA | TGCGCCAGCAGCTTGGGAACAGGGGGTAAGAGTGGCTACACCTTC | CASSLGTGGKSGYTF
TRBJ2-1 | TRBD1 | TRBV5-4 | NA | TGTGCCAGCAGGATGGGACAGCACAATGAGCAGTTCTTC | CASRMGQHNEQFF
TRBJ1-5 | TRBD1 | TRBV4-1 | NA | TGCGCCAGCAGCCAGGCCGACAGGGGAAGCAATCAGCCCCAGCATTTT | CASSQADRGSNQPQHF
TRBJ1-2 | NA | TRBV4-3 | NA | TGCGCCAGCAGCCAAGATTTGGGGGGTAGTCGTGCGAAAAACTATGGCTACACCTTC | CASSQDLGGSRAKNYGYTF
TRBJ1-1 | TRBD1 | TRBV2 | NA | TGTGCCAGCAGTGAACAGGGGGGGACTGAAGCTTTCTTT | CASSEQGGTEAFF